The T cell receptor beta chain described here comes from a study of regulatory T cells in long-lasting Graves disease. This clonotype was counted ten times or more. Time point defined: newly diagnosed GD, antithyroid drugs for less than 3 months. PBMC RNA served as the TCR library source. TCR beta libraries were built with iRepertoire HTBI primers and Arm-PCR of CDR3 regions. TCRdb used MiXCR to reprocess the multiplex PCR reads, holding one entry per CDR3 protein. This table holds over 500,000 distinct CDR3 sequences, about 16% found once. These data also featured in a second study, about T cells in Graves' hyperthyroidism and ophthalmopathy. Per that paper: The HTBI primer set was used in a first-round RT-PCR of the TCR CDR3.

The sequence was obtained from a young man with Graves disease. This specimen was peripheral blood mononuclear cells (PBMCs), taken at new diagnosis, from a patient treated with antithyroid drugs.

DNA of the CDR3: TGCAGTGCTAGAGATAGCCCGGCGGTGGAGACCCAGTACTTC. This sequence encodes CSARDSPAVETQYF. The chain links TRBV20-1 to TRBJ2-5; D is undetermined. Per the germline V gene, CDR1 is DFQATT and CDR2 is SNEGSKA (reference sequence). Trimming took off 0 bases at V and 5 bases at J, with 13 bases between the two ends. The CDR3 consists of 14 residues.